This TCR beta chain stems from a study of blood T cell repertoires in COVID-19. Source study methods: Reference gene primers were amplified, and this amplification served to estimate nucleated cell counts. Assay used: immunoSEQ multiplex PCR; TCRdb lists only in-frame clones, some missing. Clonal size and the V and J genes are those of that table, whereas D and trimming came from the DNA. The sample records under 200,000 clones, 86% being singletons. This CDR3 has 14 residues. The V gene lost 0 bases and the J gene lost 5 bases, with 8 bases spanning the gap. Germline V gene lookup returns CDR1 SGDLS and CDR2 YYNGEE.

The chain couples TRBV9 to TRBJ1-4; TRBD1 might be the D (5 bases). The clonotype comes from a man aged 50 to 60 with active or convalescent COVID-19. Material: peripheral blood. CDR3 coding DNA: TGTGCCAGCAGCGTAGCGGGGGGGAATGAAAAACTGTTTTTT. Residues: CASSVAGGNEKLFF.